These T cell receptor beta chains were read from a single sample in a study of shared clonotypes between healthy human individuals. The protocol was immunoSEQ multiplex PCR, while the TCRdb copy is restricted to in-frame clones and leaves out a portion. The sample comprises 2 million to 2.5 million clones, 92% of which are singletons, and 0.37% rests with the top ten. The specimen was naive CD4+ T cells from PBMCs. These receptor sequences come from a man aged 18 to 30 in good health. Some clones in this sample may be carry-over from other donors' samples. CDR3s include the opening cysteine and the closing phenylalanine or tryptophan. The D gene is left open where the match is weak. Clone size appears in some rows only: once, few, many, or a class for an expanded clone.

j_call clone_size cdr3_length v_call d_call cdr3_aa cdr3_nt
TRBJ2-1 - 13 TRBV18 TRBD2 CASSPPGLAEQFF TGTGCCAGCTCACCACCGGGACTAGCGGAACAGTTCTTC
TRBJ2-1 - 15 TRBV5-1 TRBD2 CASSQLAGKENEQFF TGCGCCAGCAGCCAACTAGCGGGAAAGGAGAATGAGCAGTTCTTC
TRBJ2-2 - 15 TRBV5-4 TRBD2 CASSLTSANTGELFF TGTGCCAGCAGCTTGACTAGCGCAAACACCGGGGAGCTGTTTTTT
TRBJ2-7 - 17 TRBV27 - CASSLTRGSHFGYEQYF TGTGCCAGCAGTTTAACACGGGGTTCGCATTTCGGCTACGAGCAGTACTTC
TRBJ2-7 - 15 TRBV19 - CARSWDFPSSYEQYF TGTGCCAGATCCTGGGACTTTCCTAGCTCCTACGAGCAGTACTTC
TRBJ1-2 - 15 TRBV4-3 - CASSQTTATVMGYTF TGCGCCAGCAGCCAAACGACAGCTACAGTTATGGGCTACACCTTC
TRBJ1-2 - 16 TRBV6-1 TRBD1 CASSDLSGQRFYGYTF TGTGCCAGCAGTGACCTCTCGGGACAGCGATTCTATGGCTACACCTTC
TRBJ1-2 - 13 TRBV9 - CASSAGTNYGYTF TGTGCCAGCAGCGCTGGGACTAACTATGGCTACACCTTC
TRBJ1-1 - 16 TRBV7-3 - CASSLRGQFMNTEAFF TGTGCCAGCAGCTTAAGGGGGCAATTCATGAACACTGAAGCTTTCTTT
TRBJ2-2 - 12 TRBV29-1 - CSVEGNTGELFF TGCAGCGTTGAAGGGAACACCGGGGAGCTGTTTTTT
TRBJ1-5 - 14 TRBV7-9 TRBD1 CASSPDRAGQPQHF TGTGCCAGCAGCCCAGACAGGGCGGGTCAGCCCCAGCATTTT
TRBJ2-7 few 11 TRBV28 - CATLGVREQYF TGTGCCACCCTGGGGGTTCGCGAGCAGTACTTC
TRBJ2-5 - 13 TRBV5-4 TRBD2 CASSSGDQETQYF TGTGCCAGCAGTAGCGGGGACCAAGAGACCCAGTACTTC
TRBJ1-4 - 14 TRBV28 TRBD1 CASTQGTGIEKLFF TGTGCCAGCACCCAAGGGACAGGGATAGAAAAACTGTTTTTT
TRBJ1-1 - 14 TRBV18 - CASSLGREGTEAFF TGTGCCAGCTCACTAGGCAGGGAGGGTACTGAAGCTTTCTTT
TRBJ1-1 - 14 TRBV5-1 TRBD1 CASSATGPNTEAFF TGCGCCAGCAGCGCGACAGGGCCCAACACTGAAGCTTTCTTT
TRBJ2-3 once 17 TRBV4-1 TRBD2 CASSQGWTSGNTDTQYF TGCGCCAGCAGCCAAGGTTGGACTAGCGGAAACACAGATACGCAGTATTTT
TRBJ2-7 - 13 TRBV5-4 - CASSSAGPYEQYF TGTGCCAGCAGCTCGGCAGGGCCCTACGAGCAGTACTTC
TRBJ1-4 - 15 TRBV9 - CASSVGPGMDEKLFF TGTGCCAGCAGCGTAGGCCCGGGCATGGACGAAAAACTGTTTTTT
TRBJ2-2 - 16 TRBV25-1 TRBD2 CASSEYEREGGGELFF TGTGCCAGCAGTGAATATGAGCGGGAAGGTGGGGGGGAGCTGTTTTTT
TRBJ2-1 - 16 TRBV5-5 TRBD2 CASSRISGASLNEQFF TGTGCCAGCAGCCGAATCAGCGGGGCCTCCCTCAATGAGCAGTTCTTC
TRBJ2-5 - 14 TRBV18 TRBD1 CASSPTGAQETQYF TGTGCCAGCTCGCCAACAGGGGCCCAAGAGACCCAGTACTTC
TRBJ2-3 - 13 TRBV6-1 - CASSGIDREAQYF TGTGCCAGCAGTGGTATAGACAGGGAGGCGCAGTATTTT
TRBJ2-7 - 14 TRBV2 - CASRWGLLLVEQYF TGTGCCAGCAGGTGGGGTCTTCTCCTCGTCGAGCAGTACTTC
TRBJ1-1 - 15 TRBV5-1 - CASSLSAAGVTEAFF TGCGCCAGCAGCTTGTCGGCGGCGGGAGTGACTGAAGCTTTCTTT
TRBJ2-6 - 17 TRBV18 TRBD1 CASSPGQGLSGANVLTF TGTGCCAGCTCACCAGGACAGGGGCTCTCTGGGGCCAACGTCCTGACTTTC
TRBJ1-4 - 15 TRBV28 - CASSFPRTTNEKLFF TGTGCCAGCAGTTTCCCCAGGACAACTAATGAAAAACTGTTTTTT
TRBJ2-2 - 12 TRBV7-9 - CASSQGGGELFF TGTGCCAGCAGCCAGGGAGGCGGGGAGCTGTTTTTT
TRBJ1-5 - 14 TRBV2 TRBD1 CASSDTGGRQPQHF TGTGCCAGCAGTGATACAGGGGGCAGGCAGCCCCAGCATTTT
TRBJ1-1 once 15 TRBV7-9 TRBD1 CASSNRQGASTEAFF TGTGCCAGCAGCAACCGACAGGGGGCGAGCACTGAAGCTTTCTTT
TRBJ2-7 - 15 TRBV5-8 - CASRERVTGSYEQYF TGTGCCAGCAGGGAGAGGGTCACCGGCTCCTACGAGCAGTACTTC
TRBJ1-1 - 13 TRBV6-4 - CASSDSGPRGAFF TGTGCCAGCAGTGACTCCGGGCCGAGGGGAGCTTTCTTT
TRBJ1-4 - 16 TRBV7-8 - CASSPRPSGEGRKLFF TGTGCCAGCAGCCCGAGGCCTTCAGGGGAAGGCCGAAAACTGTTTTTT
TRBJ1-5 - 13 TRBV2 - CASSEGAGQPQHF TGTGCCAGCAGTGAAGGGGCAGGGCAGCCCCAGCATTTT
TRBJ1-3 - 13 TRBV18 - CASSPSSGNTIYF TGTGCCAGCTCACCATCTTCTGGAAACACCATATATTTT
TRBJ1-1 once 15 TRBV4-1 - CASSQDSSAATEAFF TGCGCCAGCAGCCAAGATTCTTCTGCCGCCACTGAAGCTTTCTTT
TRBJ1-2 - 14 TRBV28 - CASSGRGANYGYTF TGTGCCAGCAGTGGCAGGGGCGCTAACTATGGCTACACCTTC
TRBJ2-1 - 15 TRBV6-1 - CASRPGVSSYNEQFF TGTGCCAGCAGGCCAGGGGTAAGCTCCTACAATGAGCAGTTCTTC
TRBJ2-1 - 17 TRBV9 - CASSALFSSGVYNEQFF TGTGCCAGCAGCGCCCTTTTCTCGAGCGGAGTTTACAATGAGCAGTTCTTC
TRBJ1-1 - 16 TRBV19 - CASSKDRRAGYTEAFF TGTGCCAGTAGTAAAGACCGACGTGCGGGTTACACTGAAGCTTTCTTT
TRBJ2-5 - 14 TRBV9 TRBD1 CASSETGGSETQYF TGTGCCAGCAGCGAGACAGGGGGCAGTGAGACCCAGTACTTC
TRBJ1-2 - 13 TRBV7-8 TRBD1 CASSPDRLYGYTF TGTGCCAGCAGCCCGGACAGGCTCTATGGCTACACCTTC
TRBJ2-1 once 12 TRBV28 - CASTLSTYVQFF TGTGCCAGCACCCTCTCGACTTACGTGCAGTTCTTC
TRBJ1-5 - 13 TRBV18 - CASSPGKDQPQHF TGTGCCAGCTCACCAGGGAAGGATCAGCCCCAGCATTTT
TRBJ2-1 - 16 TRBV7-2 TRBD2 CASSLGSPRGDNEQFF TGTGCCAGCAGCTTAGGCTCACCGCGGGGGGACAATGAGCAGTTCTTC
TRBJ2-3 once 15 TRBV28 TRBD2 CASSSSGRGSDTQYF TGTGCCAGCAGTTCTAGCGGGAGGGGGTCCGATACGCAGTATTTT
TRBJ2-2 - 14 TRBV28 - CASSLRAGTGELFF TGTGCCAGCAGTTTAAGGGCGGGTACCGGGGAGCTGTTTTTT
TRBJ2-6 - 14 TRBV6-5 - CASSTSHGANVLTF TGTGCCAGCAGCACAAGCCATGGGGCCAACGTCCTGACTTTC
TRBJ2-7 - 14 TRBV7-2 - CASSLDSPLNEQYF TGTGCCAGCAGCTTGGACTCCCCGTTAAACGAGCAGTACTTC
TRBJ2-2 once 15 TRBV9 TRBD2 CASSVGGRNTGELFF TGTGCCAGCAGCGTAGGCGGGAGGAACACCGGGGAGCTGTTTTTT
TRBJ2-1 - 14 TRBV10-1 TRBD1 CASSEGGSGTVQFF TGCGCCAGCAGTGAGGGGGGTTCCGGGACAGTGCAGTTCTTC
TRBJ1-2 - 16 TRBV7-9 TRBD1 CASSSMGRDRNYGYTF TGTGCCAGCAGCTCAATGGGACGGGACAGGAACTATGGCTACACCTTC